One TCR beta chain is described in this entry. This record comes from a study of blood T cell repertoires in COVID-19. Study information: Nucleic acid was either cDNA or gDNA, and it came from T cells, B-cell-depleted T cells, or PBMCs.

Generated by immunoSEQ multiplex PCR, the TCRdb table keeps only in-frame clones and is missing some. This sample has 150,000 to 200,000 clones, with over 80% found just once. Input material: peripheral blood. This clonotype originated in a young woman with acute or convalescent COVID-19.

The CDR3 DNA sequence: TGTGCCAGCAGCCTCCTGAGTTCCTACGAGCAGTACTTC. It yields the protein CASSLLSSYEQYF. This chain joins TRBV6-5 and TRBJ2-7; unclear D gene. The germline V gene encodes CDR1 MNHEY and CDR2 SVGAGI. Deletions cut 6 bases from V and 1 base from J, with 10 bases between. The CDR3 covers 13 residues.